The source of this T cell receptor (beta chain) is a study of blood T cell repertoires in COVID-19. Across the study: PBMCs, B-cell-depleted T cells, or T cells provided the cDNA or gDNA that made up the material.

V lost 4 bases and J lost 2, with 12 bases in between. CDR3 length: 15 residues. Germline V gene lookup returns CDR1 MNHNY and CDR2 SVGAGI (reference sequence). Under the authors' procedure: Amplifying reference gene primers gave estimates of nucleated cell counts. The data were produced by immunoSEQ multiplex PCR, yet TCRdb's version contains in-frame clones alone and is incomplete. V, J and clone size reflect that table, while D and trimming were determined from the DNA. The data show 150,000 to 200,000 clones, about 88% seen once. The sequence derives from a woman aged 25-40 years with active or convalescent COVID-19. The chain is built from TRBV6-6 and TRBJ1-3; D unclear. Sequences were obtained from peripheral blood. CDR3 protein: CASSSRRGAGNTIYF. The CDR3 nucleotides are TGTGCCAGCAGTTCGCGGCGGGGTGCTGGAAACACCATATATTTT.